Listed below are T cell receptor beta chains from one sample, sequenced in a study of CD8+ T cells in alopecia areata. The table came from immunoSEQ multiplex PCR; TCRdb's copy has only in-frame clones and leaves some out. The repertoire consists of about 150,000 clones, with around 50% occurring once and the leading ten covering around 6.8%. The material sequenced was CD4+ T cells sorted from blood. The receptors stem from a human donor with alopecia areata. Both conserved end residues are part of each CDR3. Fields, in order: V gene, J gene, D gene, CDR3 protein. A D gene is named only where the DNA matches it firmly.

v_gene: TRBV2
j_gene: TRBJ2-3
d_gene: .
CDR3aa: CASSRSTDTQYF

v_gene: TRBV9
j_gene: TRBJ2-5
d_gene: .
CDR3aa: CASSVALASLQETQYF

v_gene: TRBV30
j_gene: TRBJ1-2
d_gene: .
CDR3aa: CAWRSRRGNYGYTF

v_gene: TRBV25-1
j_gene: TRBJ2-1
d_gene: .
CDR3aa: CASSDDFGVGAQFF

v_gene: TRBV11-3
j_gene: TRBJ2-7
d_gene: TRBD2
CDR3aa: CASSLAASSGIEQYF

v_gene: TRBV2
j_gene: TRBJ1-5
d_gene: TRBD1
CDR3aa: CASSDNRGPGPQHF

v_gene: TRBV11-2
j_gene: TRBJ1-4
d_gene: TRBD1
CDR3aa: CASSQDRGRATNEKLFF

v_gene: TRBV29-1
j_gene: TRBJ1-5
d_gene: TRBD1
CDR3aa: CSVGQGAYQPQHF

v_gene: TRBV29-1
j_gene: TRBJ2-7
d_gene: .
CDR3aa: CSVVDPPSSYEQYF

v_gene: TRBV5-1
j_gene: TRBJ2-7
d_gene: TRBD1
CDR3aa: CASSRDSQNEQYF

v_gene: TRBV27
j_gene: TRBJ1-1
d_gene: .
CDR3aa: CASSLRHYSGKTEAFF

v_gene: TRBV7-8
j_gene: TRBJ2-1
d_gene: .
CDR3aa: CASSLLRSGEQFF

v_gene: TRBV28
j_gene: TRBJ2-5
d_gene: .
CDR3aa: CASSPGGVQETQYF

v_gene: TRBV28
j_gene: TRBJ2-5
d_gene: .
CDR3aa: CASSFSVVRKETQYF

v_gene: TRBV18
j_gene: TRBJ2-3
d_gene: .
CDR3aa: CASSPLGTDTQYF

v_gene: TRBV6-5
j_gene: TRBJ2-3
d_gene: .
CDR3aa: CASSYSVSTDTQYF

v_gene: TRBV7-8
j_gene: TRBJ2-7
d_gene: .
CDR3aa: CASSLRVSSATYEQYF

v_gene: TRBV28
j_gene: TRBJ2-1
d_gene: .
CDR3aa: CATNMVTYNEQFF